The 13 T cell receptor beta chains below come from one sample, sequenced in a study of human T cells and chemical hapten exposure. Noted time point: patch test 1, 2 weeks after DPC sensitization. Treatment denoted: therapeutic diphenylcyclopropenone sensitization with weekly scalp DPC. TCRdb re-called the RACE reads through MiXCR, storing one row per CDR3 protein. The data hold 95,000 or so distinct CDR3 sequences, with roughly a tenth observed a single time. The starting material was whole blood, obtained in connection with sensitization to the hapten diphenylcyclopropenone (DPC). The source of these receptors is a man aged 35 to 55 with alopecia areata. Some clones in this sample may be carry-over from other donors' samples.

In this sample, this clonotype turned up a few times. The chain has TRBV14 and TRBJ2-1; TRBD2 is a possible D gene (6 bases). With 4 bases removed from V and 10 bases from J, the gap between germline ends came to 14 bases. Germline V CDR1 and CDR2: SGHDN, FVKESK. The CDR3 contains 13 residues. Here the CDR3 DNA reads TGTGCCAGCAGCCTCAGCGGGTCCCCCGAGCAGTTCTTC. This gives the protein CASSLSGSPEQFF.

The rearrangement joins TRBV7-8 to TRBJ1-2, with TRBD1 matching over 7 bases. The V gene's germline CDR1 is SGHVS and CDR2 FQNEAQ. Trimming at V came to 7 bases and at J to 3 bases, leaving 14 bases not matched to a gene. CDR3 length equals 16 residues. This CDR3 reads CASTKRVGGGDYGYTF. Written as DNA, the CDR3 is TGTGCCAGCACCAAACGGGTTGGAGGGGGCGACTATGGCTACACCTTC.

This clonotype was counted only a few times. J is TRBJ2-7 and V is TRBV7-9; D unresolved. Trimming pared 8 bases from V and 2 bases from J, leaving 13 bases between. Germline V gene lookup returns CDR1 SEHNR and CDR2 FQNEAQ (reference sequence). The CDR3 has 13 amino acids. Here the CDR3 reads CASRPWATYEQYF. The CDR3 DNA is TGTGCCAGCCGCCCGTGGGCTACCTACGAGCAGTACTTC.

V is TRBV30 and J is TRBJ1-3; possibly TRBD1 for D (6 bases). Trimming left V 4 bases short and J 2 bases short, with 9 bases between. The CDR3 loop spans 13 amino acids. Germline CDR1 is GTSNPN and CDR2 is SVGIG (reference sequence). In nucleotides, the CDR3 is TGTGCCTGGACACGACAGGCTGGAAACACCATATATTTT. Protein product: CAWTRQAGNTIYF.

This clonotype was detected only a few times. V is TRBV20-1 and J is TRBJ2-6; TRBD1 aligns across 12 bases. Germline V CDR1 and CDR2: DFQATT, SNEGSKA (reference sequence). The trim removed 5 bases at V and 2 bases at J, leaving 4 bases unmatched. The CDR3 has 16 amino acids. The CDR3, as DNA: TGCAGTGCTTGGGGACAGGGGGCGCCTGGGGCCAACGTCCTGACTTTC. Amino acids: CSAWGQGAPGANVLTF.

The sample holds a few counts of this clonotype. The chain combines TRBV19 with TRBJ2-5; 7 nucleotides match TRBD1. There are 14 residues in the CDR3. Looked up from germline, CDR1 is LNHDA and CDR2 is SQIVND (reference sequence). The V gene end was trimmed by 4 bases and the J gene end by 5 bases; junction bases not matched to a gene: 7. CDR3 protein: CASSRGGAEETQYF. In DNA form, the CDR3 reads TGTGCCAGTAGTAGAGGGGGCGCGGAGGAGACCCAGTACTTC.

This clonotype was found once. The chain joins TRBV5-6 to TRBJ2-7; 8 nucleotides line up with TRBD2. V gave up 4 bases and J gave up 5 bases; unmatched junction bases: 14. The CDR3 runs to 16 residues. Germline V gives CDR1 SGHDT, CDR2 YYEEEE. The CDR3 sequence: CASSPLLIGRVNEQYF. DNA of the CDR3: TGTGCCAGCAGCCCCCTCCTAATCGGGAGGGTTAACGAGCAGTACTTC.

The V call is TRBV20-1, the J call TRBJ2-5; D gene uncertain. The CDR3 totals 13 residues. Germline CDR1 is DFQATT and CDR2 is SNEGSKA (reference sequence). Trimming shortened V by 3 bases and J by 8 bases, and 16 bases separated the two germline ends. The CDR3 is CSARMPPHDTQYF. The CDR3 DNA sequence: TGCAGTGCTAGGATGCCGCCCCATGATACCCAGTACTTC.

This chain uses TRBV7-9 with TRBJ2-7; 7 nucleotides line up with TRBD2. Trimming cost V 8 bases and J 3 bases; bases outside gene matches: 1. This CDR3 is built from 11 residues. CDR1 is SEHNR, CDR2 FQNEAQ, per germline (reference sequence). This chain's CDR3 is CASGRGYEQYF. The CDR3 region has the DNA TGTGCCAGCGGGAGGGGCTACGAGCAGTACTTC.

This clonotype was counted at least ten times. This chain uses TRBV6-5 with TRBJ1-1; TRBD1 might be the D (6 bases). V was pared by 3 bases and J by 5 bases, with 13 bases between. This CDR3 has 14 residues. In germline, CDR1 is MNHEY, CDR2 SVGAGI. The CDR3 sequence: CASSYLQGSTEAFF. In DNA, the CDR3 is TGTGCCAGCAGTTATCTACAGGGAAGTACTGAAGCTTTCTTT.

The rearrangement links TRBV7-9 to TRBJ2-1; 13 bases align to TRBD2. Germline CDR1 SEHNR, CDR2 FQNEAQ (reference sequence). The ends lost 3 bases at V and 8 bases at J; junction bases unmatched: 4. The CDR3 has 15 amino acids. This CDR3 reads CASSFGLAGVDEQFF. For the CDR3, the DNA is TGTGCCAGCAGCTTTGGACTAGCGGGAGTGGATGAGCAGTTCTTC.

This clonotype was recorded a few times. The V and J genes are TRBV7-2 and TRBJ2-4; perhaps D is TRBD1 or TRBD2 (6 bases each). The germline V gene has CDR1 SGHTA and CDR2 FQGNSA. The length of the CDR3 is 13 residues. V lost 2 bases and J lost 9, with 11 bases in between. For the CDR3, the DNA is TGTGCCAGCAGCTTAAAGGGGGGAGCCATTCAGTACTTC. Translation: CASSLKGGAIQYF.

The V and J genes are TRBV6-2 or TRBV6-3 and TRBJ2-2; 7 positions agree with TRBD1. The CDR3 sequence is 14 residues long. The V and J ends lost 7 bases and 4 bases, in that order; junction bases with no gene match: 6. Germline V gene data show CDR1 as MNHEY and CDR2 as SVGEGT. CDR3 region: CASTLPGGTGELFF. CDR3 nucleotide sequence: TGTGCCAGCACACTCCCAGGGGGCACCGGGGAGCTGTTTTTT.